This entry describes one T cell receptor beta chain. Seattle's enrolled individuals joined amid active infection and were then monitored longitudinally. The source of the sample is a study of blood T cell repertoires in COVID-19. Background on the study: The samples span acute and convalescent COVID-19 from the United States, Italy and Spain.

Profiling relied on immunoSEQ multiplex PCR, and the TCRdb table lists in-frame clones only, not all of them. Seen here are hundreds of thousands of clones, about 88% observed once, and the top ten hold around 11%. V shed 6 bases and J shed 2 bases, with 17 bases lying between them. The CDR3 sequence is 15 residues long. The germline CDR1 and CDR2 sequences are MNHEY and SVGAGI. The chain recombines TRBV6-5 with TRBJ2-7; D perhaps matches TRBD2 (5 bases). The sample consisted of peripheral blood. This TCR came from a woman between 25 and 40 years old with COVID-19, enrolled during active disease. CDR3 residues: CASSTTFTGTYEQYF. CDR3 DNA: TGTGCCAGCAGCACTACGTTCACCGGGACCTACGAGCAGTACTTC.